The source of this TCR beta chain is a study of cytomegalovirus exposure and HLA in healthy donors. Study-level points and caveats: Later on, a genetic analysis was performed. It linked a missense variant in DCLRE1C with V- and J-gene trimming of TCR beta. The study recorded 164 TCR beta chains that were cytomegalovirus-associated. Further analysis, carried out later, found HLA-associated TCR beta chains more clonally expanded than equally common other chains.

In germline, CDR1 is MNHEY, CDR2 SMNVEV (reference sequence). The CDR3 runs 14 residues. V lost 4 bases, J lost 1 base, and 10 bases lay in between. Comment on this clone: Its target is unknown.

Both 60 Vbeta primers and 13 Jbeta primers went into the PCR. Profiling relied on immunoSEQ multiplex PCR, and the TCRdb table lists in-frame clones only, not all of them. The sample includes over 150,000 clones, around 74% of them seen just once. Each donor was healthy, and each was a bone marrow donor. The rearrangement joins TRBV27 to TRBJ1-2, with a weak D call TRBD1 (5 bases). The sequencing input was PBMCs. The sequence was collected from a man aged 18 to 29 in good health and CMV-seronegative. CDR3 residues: CASSSTAVNYGYTF. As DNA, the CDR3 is TGTGCCAGCAGTTCGACAGCTGTTAACTATGGCTACACCTTC.